Following are 3 T cell receptor beta chains from one sample sequenced in a study of blood T cell repertoires in COVID-19. The data were produced by immunoSEQ multiplex PCR, yet TCRdb's version contains in-frame clones alone and is incomplete. The data contain some 180,000 clones, roughly 73% of them singletons. The sample was peripheral blood. The receptors stem from a woman of 80 years or more with active or convalescent COVID-19.

The chain recombines TRBV19 with TRBJ2-1; 9 nucleotides line up with TRBD1. V shed 5 bases and J 4 bases; nucleotides not matched to a gene: 6. The germline V gene has CDR1 LNHDA and CDR2 SQIVND (reference sequence). This CDR3 spans 15 amino acids. Here the CDR3 reads CASSWGQGDYNEQFF. The CDR3 DNA sequence: TGTGCCAGTAGTTGGGGACAGGGAGATTACAATGAGCAGTTCTTC.

A word on this clone: Sequence at one end of the junction differs from germline and may be a read error. The genes are TRBV7-7 and TRBJ2-1; 8 bases align to TRBD2. The germline V gene encodes CDR1 SSHAT and CDR2 FNYEAQ (reference sequence). This CDR3 is 18 amino acids long. CDR3 residues: CASSPRHRGASGHNEQFF. The CDR3 DNA reads as TGTGCTAGCAGCCCCCGTCACCGAGGGGCTAGCGGGCACAATGAGCAGTTCTTC.

The chain employs TRBV5-5 and TRBJ1-1; tentatively, D is TRBD1 (6 bases). Trimming cost V 4 bases and J 0 bases, with 13 bases left between them. CDR3 length equals 15 residues. The germline gives CDR1 SGHKS, CDR2 YYEKEE (reference sequence). The CDR3 loop is CASSQSGTLNTEAFF. The CDR3 DNA follows: TGTGCCAGCAGCCAATCCGGGACACTGAACACTGAAGCTTTCTTT.